Below, 19 T cell receptor beta chains from the same sample are listed, as sequenced in a study of CD8 T cells in ankylosing spondylitis. Via MiXCR, TCRdb re-called the 5' RACE reads, giving one row per CDR3 protein. Of roughly 150,000 distinct CDR3 sequences in the sample, about a third were seen once. Sequencing used synovial fluid, either unsorted or a sorted T cell fraction (not recorded which). These receptors originate from a male donor with ankylosing spondylitis.

The rearrangement joins TRBV20-1 to TRBJ2-1; tentative D call: TRBD1 (6 bases). Trimming took off 0 bases at V and 3 bases at J, with 12 bases between the two ends. The germline V gene has CDR1 DFQATT and CDR2 SNEGSKA (reference sequence). This CDR3 has 15 amino acids. The DNA for the CDR3 is TGCAGTGCTAGAGATAGCAGGGGCGACTACAATGAGCAGTTCTTC. Translated, it gives CSARDSRGDYNEQFF.

The chain has TRBV2 and TRBJ2-7, with no clear D. Germline CDR1 SNHLY, CDR2 FYNNEI. V gave up 6 bases and J gave up 2 bases, with 5 bases separating them. There are 11 residues in the CDR3. The CDR3 reads CASRRTYEQYF. In DNA form, the CDR3 reads TGTGCCAGCAGGAGAACCTACGAGCAGTACTTC.

This clonotype appeared a few times. The chain recombines TRBV7-3 with TRBJ2-2; unclear D gene. There are 14 residues in the CDR3. Trimming removed 5 bases at V and 2 bases at J, with 9 bases between. CDR1 and CDR2 (germline): SGHTA, FQGTGA. The DNA for the CDR3 is TGTGCCAGCAGCGCTGGCCCTAACACCGGGGAGCTGTTTTTT. Translating it yields CASSAGPNTGELFF.

This clonotype was picked up many times. The chain links TRBV20-1 to TRBJ1-4; TRBD1 is a possible D gene (5 bases). Germline assignment: CDR1 DFQATT and CDR2 SNEGSKA (reference sequence). This CDR3 has 11 residues. The V gene lost 3 bases and the J gene lost 10 bases, with 9 bases spanning the gap. This CDR3 is CSARGLGKLFF. CDR3 DNA sequence: TGCAGTGCTAGGGGACTTGGAAAACTGTTTTTT.

This chain links TRBV7-8 with TRBJ1-2; possible D gene TRBD1, 5 bases. The germline V and J ends were trimmed by 0 bases and 8 bases, with 19 bases remaining between them. The germline V gene encodes CDR1 SGHVS and CDR2 FQNEAQ. The CDR3 sequence is 16 residues long. CDR3 nucleotides: TGTGCCAGCAGCTTAGCAGGGACGGGCCCGGTCGGCGGCTACACCTTC. It codes for CASSLAGTGPVGGYTF.

The rearrangement joins TRBV7-2 to TRBJ2-5, with TRBD2 matching 8 bases. CDR1 and CDR2 from the germline V gene are SGHTA and FQGNSA. The junction had 8 bases not matched to a gene; V was cut back by 8 bases and J by 6 bases. The length of the CDR3 is 13 residues. The CDR3 DNA sequence: TGTGCCAGCGGCGCCTCGGGGGGGCAGACCCAGTACTTC. It specifies CASGASGGQTQYF.

The sample holds a few counts of this clonotype. The chain links TRBV12-3 or TRBV12-4 to TRBJ1-1; no definite D call. V lost 7 bases and J lost 1, with 10 bases in between. This CDR3 region has 13 residues. CDR3 residues: CASTPGTNTEAFF. The CDR3 DNA sequence: TGTGCCAGCACCCCGGGAACGAACACTGAAGCTTTCTTT.

V and J are TRBV2 and TRBJ1-5; 7 bases map to TRBD1. With V trimmed by 6 bases and J by 7 bases, 9 bases remained unmatched. This CDR3 is built from 14 residues. Germline values: CDR1 SNHLY, CDR2 FYNNEI. CDR3 sequence: CASSRDRAAQPQHF. The CDR3 DNA sequence: TGTGCCAGCAGCCGCGACAGGGCGGCACAGCCCCAGCATTTT.

The chain couples TRBV5-1 to TRBJ2-2, with D possibly matching TRBD2 (5 bases). The CDR3 loop spans 14 amino acids. Trimming shortened V by 4 bases and J by 3 bases, and 10 bases separated the two germline ends. CDR1 is SGHRS and CDR2 is YFSETQ in the germline V gene. The CDR3 region has the DNA TGCGCCAGCAGCACTCTGAGGGACACCGGGGAGCTGTTTTTT. Translation gives CASSTLRDTGELFF.

The table lists this clonotype with a few counts. The J gene is TRBJ2-3, the V gene TRBV5-1; D not resolved. The ends were cut back, 0 bases at V and 4 bases at J, with 12 bases in the middle. CDR1 SGHRS and CDR2 YFSETQ come from the germline V gene. The CDR3 loop spans 15 amino acids. CDR3 bases: TGCGCCAGCAGCTTGGTTAGTACTGGGGCAGATACGCAGTATTTT. Translation: CASSLVSTGADTQYF.

This clonotype was seen a handful of times. The gene calls are TRBV6-5 and TRBJ2-7; either TRBD1 or TRBD2 may fit D (5 bases each). Germline CDR1 reads MNHEY; CDR2 reads SVGAGI. The CDR3 extends over 16 amino acids. V was clipped by 0 bases and J by 0 bases, with 12 bases between them. This CDR3 is CASSYSIGDRSYEQYF. The CDR3 bases are TGTGCCAGCAGTTACTCGATAGGGGACCGCTCCTACGAGCAGTACTTC.

This chain connects TRBV21-1 to TRBJ2-7; TRBD1, the table's D call, was not compared with the DNA. TRBV21-1 is reported as a pseudogene. The CDR3 has 14 amino acids. For the CDR3, the DNA is TGTGCCAGCAGCACGAGGACTGGGGGAAACGAGCAGTACTTC. Translation: CASSTRTGGNEQYF.

The sample holds a few counts of this clonotype. The chain joins TRBV6-2 or TRBV6-3 to TRBJ1-1; tentative D call: TRBD1 (5 bases). Germline values: CDR1 MNHEY, CDR2 SVGEGT. V dropped 2 bases and J dropped 3 bases, with 7 bases sitting between them. The CDR3 runs 13 residues. As DNA, the CDR3 is TGTGCCAGCAGTTACGGGGCTTACACTGAAGCTTTCTTT. Its translation: CASSYGAYTEAFF.

V gene TRBV30 combines with J gene TRBJ1-2; TRBD1 matches 7 bases. The CDR3 is 13 amino acids. Trimming at V came to 4 bases and at J to 5 bases, leaving 7 bases not matched to a gene. Germline-derived CDR1 and CDR2 are GTSNPN and SVGIG (reference sequence). The CDR3 reads CAWTRQGSYGYTF. CDR3 coding DNA: TGTGCCTGGACTCGACAGGGCTCGTATGGCTACACCTTC.

In its sample, this clonotype was seen a few times. The chain employs TRBV15 and TRBJ2-7, with D perhaps TRBD1 or TRBD2 (5 bases each). The CDR3 runs to 19 residues. Trimming removed 0 bases from V and 0 bases from J, with 21 bases in between. Germline-derived CDR1 and CDR2 are LNHNV and YYDKDF (reference sequence). The CDR3 loop is CATSRDFWAFAGSSYEQYF. The DNA for the CDR3 is TGTGCCACCAGCAGAGATTTCTGGGCTTTTGCAGGGAGCTCCTACGAGCAGTACTTC.

The chain joins TRBV12-3 or TRBV12-4 to TRBJ2-1, with 9 bases matching TRBD2. The J segment lost 4 bases and the V segment lost 7 bases, leaving 5 bases of the junction unmatched. The length of the CDR3 is 14 residues. This chain's CDR3 is CASTQAGGYNEQFF. The CDR3 coding sequence is TGTGCCAGCACCCAAGCGGGAGGATACAATGAGCAGTTCTTC.

This clonotype was counted at least ten times. This chain links TRBV4-3 with TRBJ2-1; TRBD2 matches at 7 bases. Trimming cost V 2 bases and J 10 bases; bases outside gene matches: 8. This CDR3 spans 14 amino acids. Germline V gene sequence: CDR1 LGHNA, CDR2 YSLEER. CDR3 region: CASSQTGTIREQFF. CDR3 bases: TGCGCCAGCAGCCAAACCGGGACTATCAGGGAGCAGTTCTTC.

Ten or more counts support this clonotype. This sequence joins TRBV5-1 and TRBJ1-2; 9 bases align to TRBD1. V trimming: 4 bases; J trimming: 5 bases; junction bases outside the gene matches: 6. This CDR3 is 14 amino acids long. Germline CDR1 reads SGHRS; CDR2 reads YFSETQ. For the CDR3, the DNA is TGCGCCAGCAGCCCCGAGGACAGGGGATATGGCTACACCTTC. Protein: CASSPEDRGYGYTF.

Only a few counts were recorded for this clonotype. The chain carries TRBV7-2 and TRBJ2-7; 7 bases align to TRBD1. The germline CDR1 and CDR2 sequences are SGHTA and FQGNSA. V lost 1 base and J lost 4; bases outside the gene matches: 4. The CDR3 is made up of 14 amino acids. CDR3 loop: CASSLDRDSYEQYF. The CDR3 coding sequence is TGTGCCAGCAGCTTAGACCGGGACAGTTACGAGCAGTACTTC.